This TCR beta chain stems from a study of blood T cells in healthy people across ages. Healthy Caucasian individuals from Russia aged roughly 6 to 95 served as donors. Alongside a J-beta primer mix, a sample-barcoded 5' primer served in a second PCR lasting roughly 7 to 12 cycles. TCRdb recomputed calls from the 5' RACE reads with MiXCR, one row per CDR3 protein. The table has 1.4 million or so distinct CDR3 sequences, less than 45% seen once. V shed 4 bases and J shed 8 bases, with 14 bases lying between them. The CDR3 is 13 amino acids. The sample consisted of blood. This rearrangement joins TRBV12-3 or TRBV12-4 to TRBJ2-5; TRBD2 might be the D (5 bases). The receptor comes from a woman aged 18-29 years in good health. Here the CDR3 reads CASSSYTSVTQYF. CDR3 in DNA: TGTGCCAGCAGTTCCTACACTAGTGTCACCCAGTACTTC.